One and the same sample provided the 26 T cell receptor beta chains below, sequenced in a study of T-cell reconstitution after alpha-beta-depleted transplantation in children. The TCRbeta library was prepared with unique molecular identifiers. TCRdb re-analysed the PCR reads in MiXCR, keeping a single row per CDR3 protein. This sample has a few hundred thousand distinct CDR3 sequences; over 25% occur once, and the top ten carry 35% to 40%. The material was PBMCs, obtained before TCRalphabeta/CD19-depleted stem cell transplant. The source of these receptors is a boy in the first two years of life with Wiskott-Aldrich syndrome, due to receive a stem cell transplant.

The chain joins TRBV5-1 to TRBJ2-5; TRBD2 might be the D (6 bases). Germline CDR1 SGHRS, CDR2 YFSETQ. V dropped 5 bases and J dropped 1 base, with 9 bases sitting between them. CDR3 size: 13 residues. CDR3: CASREGFQETQYF. CDR3 DNA sequence: TGCGCCAGCAGGGAGGGGTTCCAAGAGACCCAGTACTTC.

The CDR3 bases are TGTGCCAGCAGCTTATGGGGAGGGACTGGAAACACCATATATTTT. This encodes CASSLWGGTGNTIYF. The chain employs TRBV7-2 and TRBJ1-3; D is undetermined. The germline V and J ends were trimmed by 2 bases and 2 bases, with 10 bases remaining between them. The CDR3 has 15 residues. Germline-derived CDR1 and CDR2 are SGHTA and FQGNSA.

This clonotype turned up a few times. V usage is TRBV20-1 and J usage is TRBJ2-1; 12 nucleotides agree with TRBD2. Germline CDR1 is DFQATT and CDR2 is SNEGSKA (reference sequence). CDR3 length equals 16 residues. J lost 1 base, V lost 3 bases, and 4 bases had no gene match. The CDR3 protein is CSARSSGRGSYNEQFF. The CDR3 DNA reads TGCAGTGCTAGGTCTAGCGGGAGGGGGTCCTACAATGAGCAGTTCTTC.

This clonotype was seen a few times. The chain joins TRBV20-1 to TRBJ1-5; tentatively, D is TRBD1 (5 bases). CDR3 length equals 14 residues. Germline V gene data show CDR1 as DFQATT and CDR2 as SNEGSKA (reference sequence). Between the trimmed V and J ends, which lost 1 base and 3 bases, there was a span of 10 bases. CDR3 amino acids: CSARGGRVNQPQHF. The CDR3 region has the DNA TGCAGTGCTAGAGGAGGCAGGGTCAATCAGCCCCAGCATTTT.

J is TRBJ2-7 and V is TRBV18; D is possibly TRBD2 (6 bases). Germline CDR1 KGHSH, CDR2 LQKENI. The CDR3 has 15 amino acids. Trimming pared 3 bases from V and 1 base from J, leaving 13 bases between. The CDR3 protein is CASSPSLGRSYEQYF. CDR3 DNA: TGTGCCAGCTCACCGTCGCTAGGGAGGTCCTACGAGCAGTACTTC.

V and J are TRBV5-1 and TRBJ2-7; 12 bases agree with TRBD2. The CDR3 runs to 20 residues. The germline gives CDR1 SGHRS, CDR2 YFSETQ. Trimming removed 0 bases from V and 0 bases from J; junction bases left unmatched: 13. The CDR3 DNA sequence: TGCGCCAGCAGCTTGGATTTAGGTACTAGCGGGAGGAAGAGCTCCTACGAGCAGTACTTC. Translated, it gives CASSLDLGTSGRKSSYEQYF.

The V call is TRBV12-5, the J call TRBJ2-2; no firm D call. The germline gives CDR1 LGHNT, CDR2 FRNRAP. This CDR3 is built from 14 residues. With 1 base removed from V and 4 bases from J, the gap between germline ends came to 7 bases. For the CDR3, the DNA is TGTGCTAGTGGTTTGGCCAGCCGCACCGGGGAGCTGTTTTTT. Its protein is CASGLASRTGELFF.

J is TRBJ2-1 and V is TRBV5-1; the match to TRBD2 covers 12 bases. V gave up 0 bases and J gave up 0 bases; unmatched junction bases: 13. Germline V gene sequence: CDR1 SGHRS, CDR2 YFSETQ. The CDR3 is 21 residues long. CDR3 coding DNA: TGCGCCAGCAGCTTGGGGCCCCTTCTAGCGGGAGGGCAGCACTCCTACAATGAGCAGTTCTTC. Translation gives CASSLGPLLAGGQHSYNEQFF. The variable domain in full, with the rest retrieved from reference TRBV5-1 and TRBJ2-1, is KAGVTQTPRYLIKTRGQQVTLSCSPISGHRSVSWYQQTPGQGLQFLFEYFSETQRNKGNFPGRFSGRQFSNSRSEMNVSTLELGDSALYLCASSLGPLLAGGQHSYNEQFFGPGTRLTVL.

The table lists this clonotype with many counts. This chain links TRBV29-1 with TRBJ1-5, with 9 bases aligning to TRBD1. V shed 6 bases, J shed 9 bases, and the junction held 9 bases outside the gene matches. Germline V gene sequence: CDR1 SQVTM, CDR2 ANQGSEA. The CDR3 is 13 amino acids. The CDR3 DNA sequence: TGCAGCGTGGGACAGGGCGACGGGGCGCCCCAGCATTTT. This translates into CSVGQGDGAPQHF.

The table lists this clonotype with a few counts. The chain employs TRBV4-1 and TRBJ2-1; TRBD2 agrees at 8 bases. Germline CDR1 reads MGHRA; CDR2 reads YSYEKL. The CDR3 contains 15 residues. The ends lost 0 bases at V and 8 bases at J; junction bases unmatched: 6. CDR3 sequence: CASSQDPEREYEQFF. CDR3 in DNA: TGCGCCAGCAGCCAAGATCCTGAGCGGGAGTATGAGCAGTTCTTC.

The rearrangement uses TRBV19 and TRBJ2-1; 12 bases align to TRBD2. The CDR3 contains 14 residues. Trimming took 6 bases from V and 7 from J; bases not matched to a gene: 4. Germline V gene data show CDR1 as LNHDA and CDR2 as SQIVND (reference sequence). CDR3 protein: CASSWTSGKNEQFF. CDR3 DNA: TGTGCCAGTAGCTGGACTAGCGGGAAGAATGAGCAGTTCTTC. The full variable domain, its missing parts supplied by reference TRBV19 and TRBJ2-1, is DGGITQSPKYLFRKEGQNVTLSCEQNLNHDAMYWYRQDPGQGLRLIYYSQIVNDFQKGDIAEGYSVSREKKESFPLTVTSAQKNPTAFYLCASSWTSGKNEQFFGPGTRLTVL.

Points on this clonotype: The final CDR3 position lacks the conserved phenylalanine or tryptophan, pointing to a likely read error. The V and J genes are TRBV28 and TRBJ2-1, with 10 bases that match TRBD1. After removal of 6 bases from V and 9 bases from J, the junction contained 11 bases not matched to a gene. Germline V CDR1 and CDR2: MDHEN, SYDVKM. This CDR3 contains 15 residues. DNA of the CDR3: TGTGCCAGCAGGCCGACCGGGACAGGGGACGGTGAGCAGTTCTCC. Residues: CASRPTGTGDGEQFS.

This clonotype was seen a handful of times. The genes are TRBV29-1 and TRBJ2-5; TRBD1 is a possible D gene (5 bases). V lost 1 base, J lost 4 bases, and 13 bases lay in between. CDR1 and CDR2 (germline): SQVTM, ANQGSEA. This CDR3 comprises 14 residues. CDR3 DNA: TGCAGCGTTGAAGTGGGGCAAGCTTTAGAGACCCAGTACTTC. Its translation is CSVEVGQALETQYF. Full variable domain (outside the CDR3, taken from reference TRBV29-1 and TRBJ2-5): SAVISQKPSRDICQRGTSLTIQCQVDSQVTMMFWYRQQPGQSLTLIATANQGSEATYESGFVIDKFPISRPNLTFSTLTVSNMSPEDSSIYLCSVEVGQALETQYFGPGTRLLVL.

This clonotype was detected only a few times. V gene TRBV5-1 combines with J gene TRBJ1-1, with TRBD1 identical over 9 bases. CDR3 length: 16 amino acids. The ends lost 4 bases at V and 5 bases at J; junction bases unmatched: 12. In germline, CDR1 is SGHRS, CDR2 YFSETQ. CDR3 DNA sequence: TGCGCCAGCAGCGCCCTCCGGGACAGGGTTGCGACTGAAGCTTTCTTT. Amino acid sequence: CASSALRDRVATEAFF.

This clonotype has more than one count but fewer than ten. The rearrangement uses TRBV20-1 and TRBJ2-1, with 11 bases aligning to TRBD2. The CDR3 runs 14 residues. Looked up from germline, CDR1 is DFQATT and CDR2 is SNEGSKA (reference sequence). V shed 3 bases, J shed 4 bases, and the junction held 2 bases outside the gene matches. CDR3 DNA sequence: TGCAGTGCTAGGACTAGCGGGGCTTACAATGAGCAGTTCTTC. It yields the protein CSARTSGAYNEQFF.

This clonotype was picked up a small number of times. The rearrangement uses TRBV5-1 and TRBJ2-7, with TRBD2 identical over 15 bases. The CDR3 has 15 amino acids. V trimming: 4 bases; J trimming: 6 bases; junction bases outside the gene matches: 5. Looked up from germline, CDR1 is SGHRS and CDR2 is YFSETQ. The chain's CDR3 is CASSNGTSGRFEQYF. DNA for the CDR3: TGCGCCAGCAGCAACGGGACTAGCGGGAGGTTCGAGCAGTACTTC.

V and J are TRBV20-1 and TRBJ2-5; TRBD1 agrees at 9 bases. The CDR3 is 14 amino acids. Per germline, CDR1 DFQATT and CDR2 SNEGSKA (reference sequence). The junction had 5 bases not matched to a gene; V was cut back by 1 base and J by 5 bases. CDR3: CSARVGTGWETQYF. The CDR3 DNA is TGCAGTGCTAGAGTTGGGACAGGGTGGGAGACCCAGTACTTC.

The rearrangement links TRBV20-1 to TRBJ2-1; TRBD2 matches at 10 bases. The junction had 2 bases not matched to a gene; V was cut back by 0 bases and J by 0 bases. This CDR3 comprises 16 residues. Germline assignment: CDR1 DFQATT and CDR2 SNEGSKA (reference sequence). Written as DNA, the CDR3 is TGCAGTGCTAGAGACCCTAGCGGGGGCTCCTACAATGAGCAGTTCTTC. Protein product: CSARDPSGGSYNEQFF.

This clonotype was seen only a few times. This sequence joins TRBV5-1 and TRBJ2-3; D is perhaps TRBD2 (5 bases). The V gene lost 0 bases and the J gene lost 2 bases, with 13 bases spanning the gap. This CDR3 region has 16 residues. CDR1 is SGHRS, CDR2 YFSETQ, per germline. The CDR3 coding sequence is TGCGCCAGCAGCTTGGAAGGTGTCGGGGTCACAGATACGCAGTATTTT. As protein: CASSLEGVGVTDTQYF.

This chain connects TRBV20-1 to TRBJ2-1, with TRBD2 matching over 16 bases. Germline V gene lookup returns CDR1 DFQATT and CDR2 SNEGSKA (reference sequence). The CDR3 runs 14 residues. The J segment lost 9 bases and the V segment lost 6 bases, leaving 5 bases of the junction unmatched. The chain's CDR3 is CSAPGLAGGPEQFF. As DNA, the CDR3 is TGCAGTGCCCCGGGACTAGCGGGAGGGCCTGAGCAGTTCTTC.

This clonotype has more than one count but fewer than ten. The chain couples TRBV5-1 to TRBJ2-3; TRBD1 aligns across 7 bases. The V gene end was trimmed by 0 bases and the J gene end by 3 bases; junction bases not matched to a gene: 7. The V gene's germline CDR1 is SGHRS and CDR2 YFSETQ. The CDR3 contains 16 residues. The CDR3 reads CASSLGNRGRTDTQYF. In DNA form, the CDR3 reads TGCGCCAGCAGCTTGGGGAACAGGGGACGGACAGATACGCAGTATTTT. Full variable domain (outside the CDR3, taken from reference TRBV5-1 and TRBJ2-3): KAGVTQTPRYLIKTRGQQVTLSCSPISGHRSVSWYQQTPGQGLQFLFEYFSETQRNKGNFPGRFSGRQFSNSRSEMNVSTLELGDSALYLCASSLGNRGRTDTQYFGPGTRLTVL.

This clonotype was detected a few times. This chain uses TRBV9 with TRBJ2-1, with 11 bases fitting TRBD2. V trimming: 3 bases; J trimming: 2 bases; junction bases outside the gene matches: 4. The CDR3 runs 16 residues. Germline CDR1 SGDLS, CDR2 YYNGEE. CDR3 nucleotide sequence: TGTGCCAGCAGCGGGGGACTAGCGGAGCCCTACAATGAGCAGTTCTTC. Translation: CASSGGLAEPYNEQFF.

The chain uses TRBV5-1 and TRBJ2-7, with TRBD2 matching over 10 bases. Trimming removed 5 bases from V and 5 bases from J; junction bases left unmatched: 10. The CDR3 consists of 15 residues. Germline CDR1 and CDR2: SGHRS and YFSETQ. The CDR3 nucleotides read TGCGCCAGCAGACCCTTGGTAGCGGGAGGCGACGAGCAGTACTTC. Translated: CASRPLVAGGDEQYF. Full variable domain (remainder filled in from reference TRBV5-1 and TRBJ2-7): KAGVTQTPRYLIKTRGQQVTLSCSPISGHRSVSWYQQTPGQGLQFLFEYFSETQRNKGNFPGRFSGRQFSNSRSEMNVSTLELGDSALYLCASRPLVAGGDEQYFGPGTRLTVT.

The gene calls are TRBV12-3 or TRBV12-4 and TRBJ2-1, with 7 bases fitting TRBD1. Germline trimming cut 7 bases from V and 5 bases from J; bases unmatched to any gene: 11. The length of the CDR3 is 15 residues. CDR3 loop: CASKIGQALNNEQFF. The CDR3 coding sequence is TGTGCCAGCAAAATCGGACAGGCACTTAACAATGAGCAGTTCTTC.

The V gene is TRBV5-1, the J gene TRBJ2-7, with D tentatively TRBD2 (5 bases). V was cut by 5 bases and J by 3 bases, with 15 bases left in between. This CDR3 is built from 14 residues. Germline CDR1 is SGHRS and CDR2 is YFSETQ. The CDR3 protein is CASSTDPAGYEQYF. CDR3 nucleotides: TGCGCCAGCAGTACCGACCCGGCGGGCTACGAGCAGTACTTC.

In regard to this clonotype: One end of the junction does not line up with germline, which may come from a read error. The CDR3 DNA sequence: TGCAGTGCTAGAGTGAAGGGAGGGAACGCTGAAGCTTTCTTT. Translated: CSARVKGGNAEAFF. The chain employs TRBV20-1 and TRBJ1-1; no definite D call. CDR1 and CDR2 from the germline V gene are DFQATT and SNEGSKA (reference sequence). The CDR3 length is 14 residues.